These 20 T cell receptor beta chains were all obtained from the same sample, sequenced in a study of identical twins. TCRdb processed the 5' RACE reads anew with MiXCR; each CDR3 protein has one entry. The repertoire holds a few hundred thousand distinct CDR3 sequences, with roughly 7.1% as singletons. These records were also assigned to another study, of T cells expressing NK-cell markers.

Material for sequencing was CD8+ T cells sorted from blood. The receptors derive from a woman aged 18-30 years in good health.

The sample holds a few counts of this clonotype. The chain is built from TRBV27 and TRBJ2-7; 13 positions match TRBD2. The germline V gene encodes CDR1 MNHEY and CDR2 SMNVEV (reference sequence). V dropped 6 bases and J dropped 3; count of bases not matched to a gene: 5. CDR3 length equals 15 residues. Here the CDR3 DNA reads TGTGCCAGCAGCCCTAGACTAGCGGGGGGCTACGAGCAGTACTTC. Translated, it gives CASSPRLAGGYEQYF.

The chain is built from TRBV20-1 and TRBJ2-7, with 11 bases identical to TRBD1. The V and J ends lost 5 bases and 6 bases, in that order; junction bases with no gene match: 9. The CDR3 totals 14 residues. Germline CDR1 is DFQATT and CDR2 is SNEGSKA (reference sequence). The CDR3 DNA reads TGCAGTGCTGGAAATGCGGACAGGGGGCCCGAGCAGTACTTC. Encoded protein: CSAGNADRGPEQYF.

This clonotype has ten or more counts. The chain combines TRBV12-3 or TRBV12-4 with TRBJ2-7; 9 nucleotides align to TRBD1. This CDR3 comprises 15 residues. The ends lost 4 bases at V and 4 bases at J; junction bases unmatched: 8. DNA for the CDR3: TGTGCCAGCAGTTCCCGAGACAGGGGGAGTTACGAGCAGTACTTC. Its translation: CASSSRDRGSYEQYF.

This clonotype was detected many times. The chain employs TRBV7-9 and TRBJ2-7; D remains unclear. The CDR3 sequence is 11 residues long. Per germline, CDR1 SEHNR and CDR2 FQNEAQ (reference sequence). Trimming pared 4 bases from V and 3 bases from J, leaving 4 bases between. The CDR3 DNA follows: TGTGCCAGCAGCTCCATCTACGAGCAGTACTTC. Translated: CASSSIYEQYF.

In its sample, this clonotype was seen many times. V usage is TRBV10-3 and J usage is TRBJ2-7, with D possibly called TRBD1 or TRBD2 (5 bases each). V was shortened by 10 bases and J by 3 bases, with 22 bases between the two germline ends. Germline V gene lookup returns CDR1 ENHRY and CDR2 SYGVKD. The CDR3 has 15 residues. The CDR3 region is CATGDPRTYGYEQYF. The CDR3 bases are TGTGCCACCGGGGACCCACGGACGTACGGCTACGAGCAGTACTTC.

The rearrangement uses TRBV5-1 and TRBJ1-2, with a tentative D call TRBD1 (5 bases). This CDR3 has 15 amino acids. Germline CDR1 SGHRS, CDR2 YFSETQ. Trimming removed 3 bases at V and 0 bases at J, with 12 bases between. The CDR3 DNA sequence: TGCGCCAGCAGCTGGGGGACGGGTTCTAACTATGGCTACACCTTC. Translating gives CASSWGTGSNYGYTF.

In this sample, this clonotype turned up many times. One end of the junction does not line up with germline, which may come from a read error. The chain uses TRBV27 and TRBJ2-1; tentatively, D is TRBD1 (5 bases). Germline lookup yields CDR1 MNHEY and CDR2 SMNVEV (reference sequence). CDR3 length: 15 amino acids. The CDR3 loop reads CASSLGGASYNEQFF. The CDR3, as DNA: TGCGCCAGCAGCTTGGGTGGGGCTTCCTACAATGAGCAGTTCTTC.

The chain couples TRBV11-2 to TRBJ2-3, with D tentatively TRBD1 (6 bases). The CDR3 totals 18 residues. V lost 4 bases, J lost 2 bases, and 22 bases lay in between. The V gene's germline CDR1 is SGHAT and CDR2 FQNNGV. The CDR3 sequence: CASSSSRPEGVSTDTQYF. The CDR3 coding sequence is TGTGCCAGCAGCTCTAGTAGGCCTGAGGGGGTCTCCACAGATACGCAGTATTTT. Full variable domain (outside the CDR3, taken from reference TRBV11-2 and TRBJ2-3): EAGVAQSPRYKIIEKRQSVAFWCNPISGHATLYWYQQILGQGPKLLIQFQNNGVVDDSQLPKDRFSAERLKGVDSTLKIQPAKLEDSAVYLCASSSSRPEGVSTDTQYFGPGTRLTVL.

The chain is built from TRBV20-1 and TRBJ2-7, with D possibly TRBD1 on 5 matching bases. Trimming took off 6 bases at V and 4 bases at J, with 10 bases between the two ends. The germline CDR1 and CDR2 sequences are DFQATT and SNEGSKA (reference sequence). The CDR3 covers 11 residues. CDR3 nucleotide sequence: TGCAGTGCCCGGCGACAGTACGAGCAGTACTTC. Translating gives CSARRQYEQYF.

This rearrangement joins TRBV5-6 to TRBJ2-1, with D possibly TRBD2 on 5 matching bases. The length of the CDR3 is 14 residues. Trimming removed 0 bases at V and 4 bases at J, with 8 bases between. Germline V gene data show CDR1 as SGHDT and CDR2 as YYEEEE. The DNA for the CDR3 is TGTGCCAGCAGCTTGGGTTCGGGATACAATGAGCAGTTCTTC. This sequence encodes CASSLGSGYNEQFF.

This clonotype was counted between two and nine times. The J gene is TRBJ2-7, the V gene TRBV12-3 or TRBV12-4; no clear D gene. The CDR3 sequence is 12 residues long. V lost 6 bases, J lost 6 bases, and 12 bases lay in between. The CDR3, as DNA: TGTGCCAGCAGGCCTTCCATGGGCGAGCAGTACTTC. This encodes CASRPSMGEQYF.

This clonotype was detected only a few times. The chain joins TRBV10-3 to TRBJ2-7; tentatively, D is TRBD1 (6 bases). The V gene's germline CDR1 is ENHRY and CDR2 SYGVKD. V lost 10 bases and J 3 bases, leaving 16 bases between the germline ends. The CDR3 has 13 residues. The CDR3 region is CATYADSGYEQYF. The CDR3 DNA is TGTGCCACTTATGCGGACAGCGGCTACGAGCAGTACTTC.

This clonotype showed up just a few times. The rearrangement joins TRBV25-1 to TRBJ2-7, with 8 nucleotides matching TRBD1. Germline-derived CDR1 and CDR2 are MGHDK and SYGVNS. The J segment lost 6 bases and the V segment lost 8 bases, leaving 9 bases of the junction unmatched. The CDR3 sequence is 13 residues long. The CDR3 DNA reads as TGTGCCAGCCAGGACAGGGAGGATAGCGAGCAGTACTTC. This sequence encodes CASQDREDSEQYF.

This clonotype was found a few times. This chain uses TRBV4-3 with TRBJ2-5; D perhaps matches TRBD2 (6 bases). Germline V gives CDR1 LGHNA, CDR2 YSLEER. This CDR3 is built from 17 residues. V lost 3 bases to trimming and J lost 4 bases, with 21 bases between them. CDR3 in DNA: TGCGCCAGCAGCCATTACGACTACTACGGGACTGGAGAGACCCAGTACTTC. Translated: CASSHYDYYGTGETQYF.

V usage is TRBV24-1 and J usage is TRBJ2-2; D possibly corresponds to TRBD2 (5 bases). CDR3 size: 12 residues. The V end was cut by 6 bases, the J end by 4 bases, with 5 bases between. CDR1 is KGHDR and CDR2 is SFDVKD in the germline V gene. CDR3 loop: CATSSGTGELFF. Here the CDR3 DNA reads TGTGCCACCAGTAGCGGCACCGGGGAGCTGTTTTTT.

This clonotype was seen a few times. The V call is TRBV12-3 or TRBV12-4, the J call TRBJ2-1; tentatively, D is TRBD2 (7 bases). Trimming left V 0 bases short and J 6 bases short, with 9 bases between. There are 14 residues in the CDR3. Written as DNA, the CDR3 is TGTGCCAGCAGTTTAGCGGGGGGGCTCAATGAGCAGTTCTTC. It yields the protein CASSLAGGLNEQFF.

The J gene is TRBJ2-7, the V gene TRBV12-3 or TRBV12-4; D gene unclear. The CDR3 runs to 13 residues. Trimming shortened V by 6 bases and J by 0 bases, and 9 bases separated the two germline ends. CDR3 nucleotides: TGTGCCAGCAGCCAGGAGTACTCCTACGAGCAGTACTTC. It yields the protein CASSQEYSYEQYF.

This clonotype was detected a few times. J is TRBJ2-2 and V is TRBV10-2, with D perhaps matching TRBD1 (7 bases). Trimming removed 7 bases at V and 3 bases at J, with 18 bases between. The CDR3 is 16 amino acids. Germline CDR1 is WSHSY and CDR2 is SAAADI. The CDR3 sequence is CASKLWRGRDTGELFF. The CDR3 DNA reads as TGCGCCAGCAAGCTGTGGAGGGGGCGGGACACCGGGGAGCTGTTTTTT.

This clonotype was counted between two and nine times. CDR3 bases: TGTGCCAGCAGCCCCAGGGAAGCGAGGAAGGAGTTCAACCTCCACGAGCAGTACTTC. As protein: CASSPREARKEFNLHEQYF. V and J are TRBV11-1 and TRBJ2-7; a weak D match, TRBD1 (5 bases). Per the germline V gene, CDR1 is SGHAT and CDR2 is FQDESV (reference sequence). Deletions cut 5 bases from V and 5 bases from J, with 31 bases between. This CDR3 is built from 19 residues. The whole variable domain, remainder taken from reference TRBV11-1 and TRBJ2-7, is EAEVAQSPRYKITEKSQAVAFWCDPISGHATLYWYRQILGQGPELLVQFQDESVVDDSQLPKDRFSAERLKGVDSTLKIQPAELGDSAMYLCASSPREARKEFNLHEQYFGPGTRLTVT.

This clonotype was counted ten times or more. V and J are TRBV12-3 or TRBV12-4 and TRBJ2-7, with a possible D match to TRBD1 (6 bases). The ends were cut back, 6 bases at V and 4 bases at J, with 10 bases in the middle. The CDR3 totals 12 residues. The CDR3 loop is CASSPGQYEQYF. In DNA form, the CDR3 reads TGTGCCAGCAGCCCCGGACAGTACGAGCAGTACTTC.